This is a list of T cell receptor beta chains from one sample in a study of patients and donors after allogeneic stem cell transplantation. TCRdb re-analysed the RT-PCR reads in MiXCR, keeping a single row per CDR3 protein. The sample has 150,000 or so distinct CDR3 sequences; approximately 24% are singletons. Sequenced input: blood, either unsorted or a sorted T cell fraction (not recorded which). The origin of the receptors is a human donor who was either an allogeneic HSCT recipient or a stem cell or donor lymphocyte infusion donor (not recorded which). It is not recorded whose cells these are; they may come from a transplant donor. CDR3s include the opening cysteine and the closing phenylalanine or tryptophan. Fields, in order: clone size, V gene, D gene, J gene, CDR3 DNA, CDR3 protein. D genes are given only for firm matches. The size of a clone is reported for some rows only, either as once, few or many, or as a class for expanded clones.

few	TRBV28	TRBD1	TRBJ1-5	TGTGCCAGCAGTTTTGACAGGGCCGACAATCAGCCCCAGCATTTT	CASSFDRADNQPQHF
-	TRBV11-2	TRBD1	TRBJ1-2	TGTGCCAGCAGCTTAGGAGGGACAGTTTATGGCTACACCTTC	CASSLGGTVYGYTF
few	TRBV29-1	TRBD2	TRBJ2-1	TGCAGCGTTGAAGAGATTATAGCGGGGACCTCCTACAATGAGCAGTTCTTC	CSVEEIIAGTSYNEQFF
once	TRBV12-3/TRBV12-4	-	TRBJ2-2	TGTGCCAGCAGTTGGGGAATTGGAAACGGGGAGCTGTTTTTT	CASSWGIGNGELFF
-	TRBV20-1	TRBD2	TRBJ2-1	TGCAGTGCTAGAGATGTCCTAGCGGGTAGTGCGAAGCAGTTCTTC	CSARDVLAGSAKQFF
-	TRBV5-1	TRBD1	TRBJ2-3	TGCGCCAGCAGCCCTGACCGACAGGGAGCAGATACGCAGTATTTT	CASSPDRQGADTQYF
few	TRBV5-6	TRBD2	TRBJ2-2	TGTGCCAGCAGCTTGGGCCCAAGGCAGCGGGGTCACACCGGGGAGCTGTTTTTT	CASSLGPRQRGHTGELFF
few	TRBV21-1	-	TRBJ1-1	TGTGCCAGCAGCGCAAGAGAGAACACTGAAGCTTTCTTT	CASSARENTEAFF
few	TRBV5-1	TRBD1	TRBJ1-5	TGCGCCAGCAGCTTTTCAGGGGGGCGCAATCAGCCCCAGCATTTT	CASSFSGGRNQPQHF
-	TRBV7-2	TRBD1	TRBJ1-6	TGTGCCAGCAGTCCCGGGACAGGGGTTTGGGCCCTCCACTTT	CASSPGTGVWALHF
once	TRBV30	TRBD1	TRBJ1-1	TGTGCCTGGAGTGTAGTGTCCAGGGGGCATTCGGCTTTCTTT	CAWSVVSRGHSAFF
-	TRBV6-5	TRBD1	TRBJ1-1	TGTGCCAGCAGCCAGAACGACAGGGGTGAAGCTTTCTTT	CASSQNDRGEAFF
-	TRBV7-3	-	TRBJ2-7	TGTGCCAGCAGCTTAGCACTACGCGGGGAGCAGTACTTC	CASSLALRGEQYF
-	TRBV10-3	-	TRBJ2-7	TGTGCCATCCGAGACTTGGAGGAGCAGTACTTC	CAIRDLEEQYF
many	TRBV7-3	-	TRBJ2-1	TGTGCCAGCAGCTTAGCTCCCGGGCCCAACAATGAGCAGTTCTTC	CASSLAPGPNNEQFF
few	TRBV7-7	-	TRBJ2-5	TGTGCTAGCAGCTTACTGGGCAGGGAAGAGACCCAGTACTTC	CASSLLGREETQYF
-	TRBV7-8	-	TRBJ1-1	TGTGCCAGCAGCTTCTTGGGGCGCACTGAAGCTTTCTTT	CASSFLGRTEAFF
-	TRBV4-2	-	TRBJ1-2	TGTGCCAGCAGCCAAGAGTGGACCCCTAAAGGAGGCTACACCTTC	CASSQEWTPKGGYTF
-	TRBV7-8	-	TRBJ2-2	TGTGCCAGCAGCTTAGGGGAATATCAAGGGGAGCTGTTTTTT	CASSLGEYQGELFF
few	TRBV5-1	-	TRBJ1-6	TGCGCCTGCCATGATCCGGACAGAGCTAATTCACCCCTCCACTTT	CACHDPDRANSPLHF